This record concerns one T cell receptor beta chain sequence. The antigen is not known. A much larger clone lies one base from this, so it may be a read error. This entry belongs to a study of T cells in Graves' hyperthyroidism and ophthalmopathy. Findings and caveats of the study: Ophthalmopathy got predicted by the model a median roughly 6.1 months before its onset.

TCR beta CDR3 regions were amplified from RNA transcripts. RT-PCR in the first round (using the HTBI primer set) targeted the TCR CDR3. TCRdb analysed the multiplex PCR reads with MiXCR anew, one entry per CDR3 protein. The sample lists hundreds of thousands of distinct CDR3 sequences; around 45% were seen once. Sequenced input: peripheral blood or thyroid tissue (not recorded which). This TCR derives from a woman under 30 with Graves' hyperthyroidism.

CDR3: CTSSSRAGVRYEQYF. The CDR3 bases are TGTACCAGCAGCTCACGTGCGGGAGTGCGGTACGAGCAGTACTTC. J is TRBJ2-7 and V is TRBV7-8, with 7 positions matching TRBD2. This CDR3 has 15 residues. Per germline, CDR1 SGHVS and CDR2 FQNEAQ.